One T cell receptor beta chain is described in this entry. Its antigen is unknown. The PCR employed 60 Vbeta primers together with 13 Jbeta primers. Sequencing used immunoSEQ multiplex PCR; TCRdb keeps in-frame clones, though not all of them. The sample table sets out 110,000 to 150,000 clones. This record comes from a study of cytomegalovirus exposure and HLA in healthy donors. With 3 bases removed from V and 1 base from J, the gap between germline ends came to 16 bases. Germline CDR1 is LGHNA and CDR2 is YNFKEQ. The CDR3 spans 17 residues. Study-wide points: In vitro experiments confirmed that three CMV-associated chains were specific for CMV antigens. Later analysis revealed greater clonal expansion in HLA-associated TCR beta chains than in equally common others. A later analysis showed TCR association rates differing by HLA locus, peaking at DRB1 and lowest at HLA-C. Another analysis was done later, and it associated around 15,000 TCR beta sequences with HLA alleles at 0.05 false discovery rate.

The chain is built from TRBV4-2 and TRBJ2-1; possibly TRBD2 for D (6 bases). The sample consisted of PBMCs. The TCR originated in a male donor in good health and CMV-seronegative. The CDR3 protein is CASSQAGTLFSYNEQFF. As DNA, the CDR3 is TGTGCCAGCAGCCAGGCGGGGACTCTCTTTTCCTACAATGAGCAGTTCTTC.